This TCR beta chain was retrieved from a study of T cell repertoires in ileal Crohn's disease. Study overall: Biopsies of the neoterminal ileum at postoperative colonoscopy form M6 samples.

Comment on this clone: The antigen remains unidentified.

Clones were read by immunoSEQ multiplex PCR, and TCRdb kept only the in-frame ones, dropping some. Among more than 60,000 clones, roughly nine tenths were seen once, and the ten largest hold approximately 2%. Time point specified: neoterminal ileum biopsy at postoperative endoscopy, about 6 months after surgery. Germline V gene data show CDR1 as MNHEY and CDR2 as SMNVEV (reference sequence). CDR3 length: 14 amino acids. V lost 0 bases and J 1 base, leaving 4 bases between the germline ends. General study points: Active smokers at surgery had more clonal expansions than non-smokers. All patients with clonality above 26.8% had endoscopic recurrence. Postoperative endoscopy occurred within one year, median approximately 7 months.

The sequence was obtained from an adult with Crohn's disease. The sequenced sample was ileal tissue. The rearrangement uses TRBV27 and TRBJ1-3, with D unresolved. Here the CDR3 reads CASSLSSSGNTIYF. CDR3 coding DNA: TGTGCCAGCAGTTTATCCAGTTCTGGAAACACCATATATTTT.